This T cell receptor (beta chain) was found in a study of T cells after yellow fever vaccination (dated by TCRdb to between 2017 and 2020). General notes on the study: Libraries from fractions with low cell numbers were prepared with the SMART-Seq v4 Ultra Low Input RNA kit. To follow T-cell clones before and after both primary and booster YFV17D yellow fever vaccination, bulk TCR alpha and beta repertoires underwent longitudinal sequencing. Two healthy male donors, one aged 18 to 29 and one aged 30 to 40 years, made up the cohort. Blood was collected at multiple timepoints before and after primary and secondary immunization, and bulk PBMC replicates and cell subsets were isolated.

The treatment or condition label, read with the paper, signifies: live attenuated yellow fever vaccine strain. Two biological replicates of bulk PBMCs were collected at each blood-draw timepoint. A standard Ficoll-Paque protocol was used to isolate PBMCs from peripheral blood. TriZol was used to extract RNA from bulk PBMCs, from CD4 and CD8 fractions, and from dextramer-positive and dextramer-negative fractions. The paper as a whole reports these results and caveats: FACS-sorted repertoires could contain abundant contaminating clonotypes from the bulk population, so computational filtering was required. Most clones expanded after primary vaccination were re-detected after the booster (around 96% of CD4 and around 88% of CD8), suggesting broad memory maintenance. A small fraction of clonotypes appeared in both the CD4 and CD8 compartments, likely as a result of convergent recombination. Because the study included only a couple of donors, the extent to which the findings can be generalized is limited. The secondary T-cell response was found to be weaker but faster than the primary response, with a peak reached on day 5 rather than on day 15.

TCR cDNA was synthesized by 5'RACE template switching, which introduced a universal primer site and unique molecular identifiers. Priming for cDNA synthesis came from both the TCR alpha and TCR beta constant segments. Library amplification used two PCR steps, and the second PCR step added sample barcodes and sequencing adapters. Libraries were sequenced on Illumina HiSeq 2500 (2x100 bp) or NovaSeq (2x150 bp). The authors' analysis ran thus. Demultiplexing of reads and collapsing into UMI consensus sequences were performed with MIGEC, and V(D)J alignment was carried out with MiXCR. Using edgeR on replicate PBMC samples, clonotypes were called vaccine-responding if FDR was below 0.01 and the log2 fold change was above 5 up to day 15. Each bulk clonotype received a CD4 or CD8 identity based on whether the sequenced CD4 or CD8 repertoire contained that clonotype at higher abundance. TCRdb handled the public reads itself, with Q25 trimming in fastp and clone calling in MiXCR, and kept productive beta chains. Duplicate CDR3 protein sequences are folded into a single record with the most common DNA and genes. What appears here as the V and J calls and clone size reflects TCRdb's work, not the paper's. Here the sample has 450,000 to 600,000 distinct CDR3 sequences; around 17% occur a single time. The ten largest clones represent 15% to 20% of the sample.

About this clonotype itself: Its antigen has not been determined. No much larger clonotype is one base removed from it; base qualities were not supplied.

The sequences come from PBMCs, collected 5 days after the first yellow fever vaccination. This TCR derives from a man younger than 35 who received the YFV17D yellow fever vaccine.

CDR3 loop: CASSLGLAENNEQFF. In nucleotides, the sequence is TGTGCCAGCTCCCTAGGACTAGCGGAGAACAATGAGCAGTTCTTC. This chain joins TRBV18 to TRBJ2-1, with 10 bases matching TRBD2. Including cysteine and phenylalanine, the CDR3 has 15 amino acids. Here the CDR3 DNA is all that survives: 45 bases in frame from base 1. From the germline V gene, CDR1 is KGHSH and CDR2 is LQKENI. V and J are trimmed by 6 bases and 5 bases, and the gene matches miss 7 bases of the junction.